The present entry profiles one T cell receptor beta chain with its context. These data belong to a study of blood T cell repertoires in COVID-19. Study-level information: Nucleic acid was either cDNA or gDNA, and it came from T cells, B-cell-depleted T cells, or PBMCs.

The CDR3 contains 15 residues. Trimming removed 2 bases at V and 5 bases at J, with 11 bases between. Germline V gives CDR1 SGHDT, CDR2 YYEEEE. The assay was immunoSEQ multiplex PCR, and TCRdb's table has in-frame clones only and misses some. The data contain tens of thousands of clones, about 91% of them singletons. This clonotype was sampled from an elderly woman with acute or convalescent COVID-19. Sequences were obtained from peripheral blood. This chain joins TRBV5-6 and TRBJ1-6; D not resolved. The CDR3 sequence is CASSFGLRDNSPLHF. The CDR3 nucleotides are TGTGCCAGCAGCTTCGGACTTCGGGATAATTCACCCCTCCACTTT.